Below, 12 T cell receptor beta chains from the same sample are listed, as sequenced in a study of blood T cell repertoires in COVID-19. The method was immunoSEQ multiplex PCR; TCRdb's version includes in-frame clones alone and lacks a portion of them. Here the sample spans roughly 70,000 clones, roughly 91% being singletons. Sequencing was done on a sample of peripheral blood. Source of these receptors: a man aged 55 to 70 with acute or convalescent COVID-19.

This clone was detected only a few times. V and J are TRBV3-1 (or the pseudogene TRBV3-2) and TRBJ1-2; weak D call: TRBD1 (5 bases). Between the trimmed V and J ends, which lost 3 bases and 6 bases, there was a span of 11 bases. This CDR3 is built from 13 residues. From germline, CDR1 is LGHDT and CDR2 YNNKEL (reference sequence). The CDR3 DNA sequence: TGTGCCAGCAGCCACTATTCCAGGGATGGCTACACCTTC. Protein sequence: CASSHYSRDGYTF.

V gene TRBV5-6 combines with J gene TRBJ2-7, with TRBD1 matching 9 bases. Germline V lookup: CDR1 SGHDT, CDR2 YYEEEE. The V gene end was trimmed by 4 bases and the J gene end by 4 bases; junction bases not matched to a gene: 6. This CDR3 has 14 residues. In DNA, the CDR3 is TGTGCCAGCAGCCAAGGGACAGGGACTTACGAGCAGTACTTC. Protein sequence: CASSQGTGTYEQYF.

The chain couples TRBV6-1 to TRBJ1-3; weak D call: TRBD1 (5 bases). Trimming pared 1 base from V and 15 bases from J, leaving 16 bases between. Germline loops: CDR1 MNHNS, CDR2 SASEGT. The CDR3 is 13 residues long. CDR3 nucleotides: TGTGCCAGCAGTGAAGTGAGGGGAGGTGTCACATATTTT. Amino acids: CASSEVRGGVTYF.

The V and J genes are TRBV24-1 and TRBJ2-7; 10 bases map to TRBD2. The CDR3 is made up of 14 amino acids. V trimming: 7 bases; J trimming: 5 bases; junction bases outside the gene matches: 7. Germline CDR1 KGHDR, CDR2 SFDVKD. This chain's CDR3 is CATRDLAGAHEQYF. For the CDR3, the DNA is TGTGCCACCAGAGATCTAGCGGGGGCCCACGAGCAGTACTTC.

As DNA, the CDR3 is TGTGCCAGCAGCCGGGACTGGAGGAACACTGAAGCTTTCTTT. It is translated as CASSRDWRNTEAFF. The V gene is TRBV3-1 (or the pseudogene TRBV3-2), the J gene TRBJ1-1; D possibly corresponds to TRBD1 (5 bases). The germline V gene has CDR1 LGHDT and CDR2 YNNKEL (reference sequence). The CDR3 runs 14 residues. V dropped 4 bases and J dropped 1 base, with 10 bases sitting between them.

Worth noting for this clone: Its ends do not fully match the called genes, so a read error is possible. This rearrangement joins TRBV2 to TRBJ1-6; possibly TRBD1 for D (6 bases). The CDR3 has 15 residues. Germline assignment: CDR1 SNHLY and CDR2 FYNNEI. The CDR3 region has the DNA TGTGCCAGCAGAGAAGGGACAAATTATAATTCACCCCTCCACTTT. This sequence encodes CASREGTNYNSPLHF.

The J gene is TRBJ1-5, the V gene TRBV7-9; D unclear. The CDR3 is made up of 13 amino acids. CDR1 is SEHNR, CDR2 FQNEAQ, per germline (reference sequence). V was cut by 4 bases and J by 9 bases, with 13 bases left in between. The CDR3 region has the DNA TGTGCCAGCAGCTCAGCGCCAGCGGGGCCCCAGCATTTT. Its translation: CASSSAPAGPQHF.

CDR3: CASGDSGGRSQHF. The CDR3 DNA sequence: TGTGCCAGCGGGGACAGCGGTGGAAGGTCCCAGCATTTT. This chain joins TRBV6-5 and TRBJ1-5; 7 bases fit TRBD1. The germline V gene has CDR1 MNHEY and CDR2 SVGAGI. This CDR3 spans 13 amino acids. V lost 8 bases, J lost 11 bases, and 12 bases stayed unmatched.

The chain has TRBV5-1 and TRBJ2-3, with 7 bases that match TRBD1. The germline CDR1 and CDR2 sequences are SGHRS and YFSETQ. The CDR3 length is 17 residues. The J segment lost 0 bases and the V segment lost 1 base, leaving 8 bases of the junction unmatched. The CDR3 spells CASSLLTGTESTDTQYF. CDR3 sequence (DNA): TGCGCCAGCAGCTTGCTCACCGGGACAGAAAGCACAGATACGCAGTATTTT.

The chain uses TRBV4-1 and TRBJ1-2, with D hard to call. This CDR3 has 10 residues. The germline V gene encodes CDR1 MGHRA and CDR2 YSYEKL. V gave up 8 bases and J gave up 6 bases, with 7 bases separating them. The CDR3 spells CASGINGYTF. In nucleotides, the CDR3 is TGCGCCAGCGGCATTAATGGCTACACCTTC.

This clone was seen only once. V usage is TRBV2 and J usage is TRBJ2-1; D remains unclear. Looked up from germline, CDR1 is SNHLY and CDR2 is FYNNEI. V was trimmed by 0 bases and J by 9 bases, leaving 9 bases between them. The CDR3 spans 13 residues. This CDR3 reads CASSEAIGLEQFF. CDR3 DNA: TGTGCCAGCAGTGAAGCGATCGGTCTTGAGCAGTTCTTC.

The chain links TRBV6-1 to TRBJ2-3; 12 bases map to TRBD2. CDR1 and CDR2 from the germline V gene are MNHNS and SASEGT. The CDR3 contains 16 residues. Trimming took 4 bases from V and 2 from J; bases not matched to a gene: 4. The DNA for the CDR3 is TGTGCCAGCAGTGGAAGGACTAGCGGGGACACAGATACGCAGTATTTT. Translating gives CASSGRTSGDTDTQYF.